The clone carrying this T cell receptor beta chain was seen once. As processed by the authors: Quantification of nucleated cells was approximated via reference gene primer amplification. Method: immunoSEQ multiplex PCR; TCRdb's copy keeps in-frame clones and lacks some. The V and J calls and clone size are taken from that table; D and trimming were inferred from the DNA. The sample lists under 55,000 clones; about 85% were seen once. The V gene's germline CDR1 is SGHRS and CDR2 YFSETQ. V lost 4 bases and J 1 base, leaving 16 bases between the germline ends. The CDR3 is 16 amino acids. The sample is drawn from a study of blood T cell repertoires in COVID-19. For the study at large: Material from acute and convalescent COVID-19 was sourced from the United States, Italy and Spain. The analysed material was cDNA or gDNA that came from T cells, B-cell-depleted T cells, or PBMCs.

The TCR originated in a woman of 80 years or more with acute or convalescent COVID-19. The specimen was peripheral blood. The chain combines TRBV5-1 with TRBJ2-3, with a possible D match to TRBD2 (6 bases). The CDR3 DNA is TGCGCCAGCAGCATGGGCGGGAATTTTGGCACAGATACGCAGTATTTT. Its protein product is CASSMGGNFGTDTQYF.